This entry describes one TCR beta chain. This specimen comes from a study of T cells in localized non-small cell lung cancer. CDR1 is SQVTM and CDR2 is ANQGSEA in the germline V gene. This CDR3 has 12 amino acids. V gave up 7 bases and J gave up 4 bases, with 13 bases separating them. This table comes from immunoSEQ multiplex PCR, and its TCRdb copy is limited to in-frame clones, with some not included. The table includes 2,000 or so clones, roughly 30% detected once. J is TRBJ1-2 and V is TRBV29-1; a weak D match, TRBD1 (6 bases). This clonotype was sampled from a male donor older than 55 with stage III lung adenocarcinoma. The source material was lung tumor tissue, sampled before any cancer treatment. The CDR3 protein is CSAGGSGYGYTF. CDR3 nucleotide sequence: TGCAGCGCCGGGGGCAGCGGCTATGGCTACACCTTC.